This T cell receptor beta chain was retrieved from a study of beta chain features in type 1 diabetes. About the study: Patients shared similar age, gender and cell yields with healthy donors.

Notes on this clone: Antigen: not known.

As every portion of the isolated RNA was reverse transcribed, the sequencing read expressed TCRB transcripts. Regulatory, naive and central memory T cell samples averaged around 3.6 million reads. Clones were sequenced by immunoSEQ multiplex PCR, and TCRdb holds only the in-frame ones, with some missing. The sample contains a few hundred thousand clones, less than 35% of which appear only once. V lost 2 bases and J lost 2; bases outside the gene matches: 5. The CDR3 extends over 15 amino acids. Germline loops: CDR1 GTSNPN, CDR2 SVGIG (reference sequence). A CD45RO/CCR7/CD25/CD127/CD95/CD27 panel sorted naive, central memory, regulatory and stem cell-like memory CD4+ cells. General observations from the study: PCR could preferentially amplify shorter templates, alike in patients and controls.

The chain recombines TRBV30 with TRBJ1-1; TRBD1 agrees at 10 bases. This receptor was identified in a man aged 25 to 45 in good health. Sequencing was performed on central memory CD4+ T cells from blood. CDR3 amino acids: CAWSSRTGGNTEAFF. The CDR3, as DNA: TGTGCCTGGAGTTCTAGGACAGGGGGTAACACTGAAGCTTTCTTT.